Shown below are 16 T cell receptor beta chains from a single sample sequenced in a study of blood T cell repertoires in COVID-19. Clones were sequenced by immunoSEQ multiplex PCR, and TCRdb holds only the in-frame ones, with some missing. The sample carries fewer than 350,000 clones, 81% recorded once. Sequencing was carried out using peripheral blood. Source of these receptors: a woman in her sixties with active or convalescent COVID-19.

The V and J genes are TRBV5-1 and TRBJ1-1; TRBD1 agrees at 7 bases. V lost 4 bases to trimming and J lost 3 bases; unmatched junction nucleotides: 6. This CDR3 has 14 residues. The germline gives CDR1 SGHRS, CDR2 YFSETQ. In DNA, the CDR3 is TGCGCCAGCAGCCAACAGGGGCGGGACACTGAAGCTTTCTTT. It yields the protein CASSQQGRDTEAFF.

As DNA, the CDR3 is TGTGCCAGTAGTATAAAGGGGGCCCAAGAGACCCAGTACTTC. Protein product: CASSIKGAQETQYF. J is TRBJ2-5 and V is TRBV19; 7 nucleotides match TRBD1. The V gene end was trimmed by 2 bases and the J gene end by 1 base; junction bases not matched to a gene: 1. The CDR3 runs 14 residues. Germline values: CDR1 LNHDA, CDR2 SQIVND (reference sequence).

The chain employs TRBV6-5 and TRBJ2-7; D may be TRBD1 (5 bases). This CDR3 spans 11 amino acids. Germline V gene data show CDR1 as MNHEY and CDR2 as SVGAGI. Trimming shortened V by 7 bases and J by 12 bases, and 16 bases separated the two germline ends. CDR3 loop: CASKLGRGMYF. CDR3 bases: TGTGCCAGCAAACTCGGTAGGGGCATGTACTTC.

The chain uses TRBV6-4 and TRBJ2-2, with D unresolved. Trimming cost V 8 bases and J 3 bases, with 7 bases left between them. CDR1 and CDR2 from the germline V gene are MRHNA and SNTAGT. There are 12 residues in the CDR3. In DNA, the CDR3 is TGTGCCAGCGAGGCTTACACCGGGGAGCTGTTTTTT. Amino acid sequence: CASEAYTGELFF.

The chain links TRBV10-3 to TRBJ1-1; D possibly corresponds to TRBD1 (6 bases). CDR3 length equals 13 residues. Trimming took off 10 bases at V and 6 bases at J, with 18 bases between the two ends. Looked up from germline, CDR1 is ENHRY and CDR2 is SYGVKD. The CDR3: CASQRDTSAEAFF. CDR3 DNA: TGTGCCAGCCAGCGGGACACTTCAGCTGAAGCTTTCTTT.

This chain connects TRBV30 to TRBJ1-3; no reliable D call. CDR3 length: 16 residues. Germline values: CDR1 GTSNPN, CDR2 SVGIG (reference sequence). Trimming took off 0 bases at V and 5 bases at J, with 17 bases between the two ends. The CDR3 DNA reads as TGTGCCTGGAGTGTACGGGTCAGCAAGCTCCGAAACACCATATATTTT. Translation gives CAWSVRVSKLRNTIYF.

The chain links TRBV3-1 (or the pseudogene TRBV3-2) to TRBJ2-7; TRBD2 aligns across 8 bases. V shed 0 bases, J shed 6 bases, and the junction held 7 bases outside the gene matches. Germline V gene lookup returns CDR1 LGHDT and CDR2 YNNKEL (reference sequence). This CDR3 contains 15 residues. CDR3 coding DNA: TGTGCCAGCAGCCAAGATGAACGGGGGGGCGCCGAGCAGTACTTC. Protein: CASSQDERGGAEQYF.

This rearrangement joins TRBV7-9 to TRBJ2-3; 15 bases map to TRBD2. The CDR3 spans 15 residues. V trimming: 5 bases; J trimming: 6 bases; junction bases outside the gene matches: 3. Germline V gives CDR1 SEHNR, CDR2 FQNEAQ (reference sequence). This chain's CDR3 is CASSPGTSGGDTQYF. The CDR3 bases are TGTGCCAGCAGCCCCGGGACTAGCGGGGGGGATACGCAGTATTTT.

This clone has a count of ten or more. This sample also contains other DNA sequences that code for the same CDR3. The chain joins TRBV5-1 to TRBJ1-1; weak D call: TRBD1 (5 bases). This CDR3 has 14 residues. CDR1 is SGHRS and CDR2 is YFSETQ in the germline V gene. V lost 0 bases and J 6 bases, leaving 12 bases between the germline ends. This CDR3 reads CASSLGQLGSEAFF. CDR3 DNA: TGCGCCAGCAGCTTGGGACAGTTGGGATCTGAAGCTTTCTTT.

This chain links TRBV11-2 with TRBJ1-4; D is uncertain. The CDR3 contains 11 residues. V lost 5 bases to trimming and J lost 12 bases, with 10 bases between them. The germline V gene encodes CDR1 SGHAT and CDR2 FQNNGV. CDR3 in DNA: TGTGCCAGCAGCCCGAGTCGGGAACTGTTTTTT. Residues: CASSPSRELFF.

The genes are TRBV28 and TRBJ1-1; D is ambiguous. V lost 6 bases, J lost 2 bases, and 10 bases lay in between. This CDR3 spans 13 amino acids. Per germline, CDR1 MDHEN and CDR2 SYDVKM. CDR3 protein: CASRSRGNTEAFF. The CDR3 DNA is TGTGCCAGCAGATCTCGGGGTAACACTGAAGCTTTCTTT.

This rearrangement joins TRBV2 to TRBJ1-2, with 9 bases aligning to TRBD1. Germline V CDR1 and CDR2: SNHLY, FYNNEI. This CDR3 is built from 16 residues. After removal of 5 bases from V and 2 bases from J, the junction contained 9 bases not matched to a gene. The CDR3 sequence is CASSTHRTGVNYGYTF. CDR3 sequence (DNA): TGTGCCAGCAGTACGCATAGGACAGGGGTGAACTATGGCTACACCTTC.

The chain links TRBV5-1 to TRBJ1-5; D is unclear. Trimming took 0 bases from V and 0 from J, leaving 4 bases between them. This CDR3 spans 14 amino acids. Per the germline V gene, CDR1 is SGHRS and CDR2 is YFSETQ. Here the CDR3 DNA reads TGCGCCAGCAGCTTGGATAATAGCAATCAGCCCCAGCATTTT. Encoded protein: CASSLDNSNQPQHF. The full variable domain, rest sourced from reference TRBV5-1 and TRBJ1-5, is KAGVTQTPRYLIKTRGQQVTLSCSPISGHRSVSWYQQTPGQGLQFLFEYFSETQRNKGNFPGRFSGRQFSNSRSEMNVSTLELGDSALYLCASSLDNSNQPQHFGDGTRLSIL.

The chain has TRBV27 and TRBJ2-7; 7 bases match TRBD2. Germline trimming cut 0 bases from V and 3 bases from J; bases unmatched to any gene: 2. Per the germline V gene, CDR1 is MNHEY and CDR2 is SMNVEV (reference sequence). CDR3 length equals 14 residues. The CDR3 loop reads CASSLSGGFYEQYF. The CDR3 region has the DNA TGTGCCAGCAGTTTATCGGGGGGGTTCTACGAGCAGTACTTC.

The rearrangement links TRBV25-1 to TRBJ2-5; TRBD2 agrees at 9 bases. The germline gives CDR1 MGHDK, CDR2 SYGVNS. This CDR3 is 14 amino acids long. The V and J ends lost 8 bases and 2 bases, in that order; junction bases with no gene match: 6. The chain's CDR3 is CASGRGGEQETQYF. CDR3 coding DNA: TGTGCCAGCGGGCGGGGGGGCGAGCAAGAGACCCAGTACTTC.

The chain has TRBV20-1 and TRBJ1-4; D is ambiguous. The germline V and J ends were trimmed by 3 bases and 3 bases, with 8 bases remaining between them. The CDR3 is 13 residues long. CDR1 and CDR2 (germline): DFQATT, SNEGSKA (reference sequence). The chain's CDR3 is CSASWQSNEKLFF. In nucleotides, the CDR3 is TGCAGTGCTAGTTGGCAGTCTAATGAAAAACTGTTTTTT.